The 18 T cell receptor beta chains presented below share a single source sample, sequenced in a study of regulatory T cells in long-lasting Graves disease. Specified time point: newly diagnosed GD, antithyroid drugs for less than 3 months. The authors made the TCR library using RNA they extracted from PBMCs. Both iRepertoire HTBI primers and Arm-PCR of CDR3 regions were used to build the TCR beta libraries. Each CDR3 protein gets one entry after TCRdb re-called the multiplex PCR reads with MiXCR. The profile shows about 200,000 distinct CDR3 sequences, roughly 19% of them singletons. The data also belong to a second study, concerning T cells in Graves' hyperthyroidism and ophthalmopathy.

The sample here was peripheral blood mononuclear cells (PBMCs), taken at new diagnosis, from a patient treated with antithyroid drugs. These receptors all come from a woman in her thirties with Graves disease.

Ten or more counts support this clonotype. This chain connects TRBV27 to TRBJ2-7; D might be TRBD2 (5 bases). The germline V gene encodes CDR1 MNHEY and CDR2 SMNVEV (reference sequence). V was clipped by 5 bases and J by 7 bases, with 15 bases between them. The CDR3 has 13 residues. CDR3 DNA sequence: TGTGCCAGCAGTCCTCGACTTACTAGGGAGCAGTACTTC. It translates to CASSPRLTREQYF.

This clonotype was counted at least ten times. This rearrangement joins TRBV19 to TRBJ2-3; a weak D match, TRBD1 (6 bases). V lost 3 bases, J lost 3 bases, and 7 bases lay in between. Looked up from germline, CDR1 is LNHDA and CDR2 is SQIVND (reference sequence). The CDR3 contains 13 residues. The CDR3 coding sequence is TGTGCCAGTAGTATCACAGGGACAGATACGCAGTATTTT. Protein product: CASSITGTDTQYF.

The chain joins TRBV4-1 to TRBJ1-3, with TRBD1 identical over 9 bases. Germline V gene data show CDR1 as MGHRA and CDR2 as YSYEKL. CDR3 length: 17 amino acids. V was pared by 0 bases and J by 4 bases, with 7 bases of the junction left unmatched. The DNA for the CDR3 is TGCGCCAGCAGCCAAGATAGGGGGACAGGGAGAGGAAACACCATATATTTT. Its protein product is CASSQDRGTGRGNTIYF.

The V call is TRBV4-1, the J call TRBJ1-2; no definite D call. This CDR3 is built from 14 residues. The ends were cut back, 0 bases at V and 8 bases at J, with 13 bases in the middle. CDR1 MGHRA and CDR2 YSYEKL come from the germline V gene. The CDR3 is CASSQDGEGYGYTF. The CDR3 nucleotides read TGCGCCAGCAGCCAAGATGGAGAGGGTTACGGCTACACCTTC.

The chain combines TRBV28 with TRBJ1-3, with 7 bases aligning to TRBD1. The junction had 8 bases not matched to a gene; V was cut back by 4 bases and J by 2 bases. This CDR3 contains 16 residues. Germline-derived CDR1 and CDR2 are MDHEN and SYDVKM. The CDR3 spells CASSSPGGKTGNTIYF. CDR3 sequence (DNA): TGTGCCAGCAGTTCCCCAGGGGGTAAAACTGGAAACACCATATATTTT.

With respect to this clonotype: Being one base from a much bigger clone, this may be a read error. V gene TRBV6-1 combines with J gene TRBJ1-5; D possibly corresponds to TRBD1 (6 bases). From germline, CDR1 is MNHNS and CDR2 SASEGT. V gave up 6 bases and J gave up 6 bases, with 18 bases separating them. The CDR3 length is 15 residues. The DNA of the CDR3 is TGTGCCAGCAGCCCCGTGGGGACACACAGTCAGCCCCAGCATTTT. Its protein is CASSPVGTHSQPQHF.

This clonotype occurred many times. J is TRBJ2-7 and V is TRBV9; 9 nucleotides align to TRBD1. CDR3 size: 15 residues. After removal of 0 bases from V and 4 bases from J, the junction contained 5 bases not matched to a gene. The germline gives CDR1 SGDLS, CDR2 YYNGEE. CDR3 DNA: TGTGCCAGCAGCGTAGGGGGACAGGGAGGTTACGAGCAGTACTTC. It translates to CASSVGGQGGYEQYF.

This clonotype occurred many times. V is TRBV12-3 or TRBV12-4 and J is TRBJ1-6, with 7 bases aligning to TRBD1. The ends lost 6 bases at V and 4 bases at J; junction bases unmatched: 6. The CDR3 length is 15 residues. Here the CDR3 reads CASRLARGYNSPLHF. The CDR3 region has the DNA TGTGCCAGCAGACTAGCCAGGGGGTATAATTCACCCCTCCACTTT.

The chain uses TRBV20-1 and TRBJ2-5; no firm D call. Per germline, CDR1 DFQATT and CDR2 SNEGSKA (reference sequence). V shed 0 bases and J shed 1 base, with 9 bases lying between them. There are 14 residues in the CDR3. This CDR3 is CSARDFRTQETQYF. The CDR3 DNA reads as TGCAGTGCTAGAGATTTCCGAACCCAAGAGACCCAGTACTTC.

The V call is TRBV6-4, the J call TRBJ2-1, with 10 positions matching TRBD2. J gave up 9 bases and V 3 bases, and 17 bases lay outside the gene matches. The CDR3 has 18 amino acids. Germline lookup yields CDR1 MRHNA and CDR2 SNTAGT. CDR3 nucleotides: TGTGCCAGCAGTGAGTCCGGCTCAAGCGGGAGGGCCGACGGTGAGCAGTTCTTC. Protein sequence: CASSESGSSGRADGEQFF.

In its sample, this clonotype was seen many times. The V and J genes are TRBV5-1 and TRBJ2-1; TRBD2 aligns across 14 bases. Germline V gene sequence: CDR1 SGHRS, CDR2 YFSETQ. Germline trimming cut 2 bases from V and 10 bases from J; bases unmatched to any gene: 8. The CDR3 loop spans 16 amino acids. CDR3 residues: CASSLGTSGSWKEQFF. CDR3 sequence (DNA): TGCGCCAGCAGCTTAGGGACTAGCGGGAGTTGGAAGGAGCAGTTCTTC.

The J gene is TRBJ1-2, the V gene TRBV5-4; D remains unclear. The CDR3 contains 13 residues. The V end lost 4 bases, the J end lost 8 bases, and 15 bases lay between the germline ends. Germline-derived CDR1 and CDR2 are SGHNT and YYREEE (reference sequence). The DNA for the CDR3 is TGTGCCAGCAGCCCGCCGGACCGGAGGGGCTACACCTTC. This sequence encodes CASSPPDRRGYTF. The complete variable domain, with remaining parts taken from reference TRBV5-4 and TRBJ1-2, reads ETGVTQSPTHLIKTRGQQVTLRCSSQSGHNTVSWYQQALGQGPQFIFQYYREEENGRGNFPPRFSGLQFPNYSSELNVNALELDDSALYLCASSPPDRRGYTFGSGTRLTVV.

This clonotype was recorded a few times. CDR3 sequence reads: CATAGRDTQYF. DNA of the CDR3: TGTGCCACCGCTGGGAGAGATACGCAGTATTTT. The J gene is TRBJ2-3, the V gene TRBV6-1; possible D gene TRBD2, 5 bases. This CDR3 region has 11 residues. Germline loops: CDR1 MNHNS, CDR2 SASEGT. Trimming pared 10 bases from V and 5 bases from J, leaving 10 bases between.

This clonotype was counted at least ten times. This chain links TRBV9 with TRBJ1-2; a possible D gene is TRBD1 (5 bases). CDR3 length equals 13 residues. The germline CDR1 and CDR2 sequences are SGDLS and YYNGEE. V was clipped by 4 bases and J by 2 bases, with 9 bases between them. The CDR3 nucleotides read TGTGCCAGCAGCCCCCGACAGAACTATGGCTACACCTTC. Translating it yields CASSPRQNYGYTF.

In its sample, this clonotype was seen many times. The J gene is TRBJ1-1, the V gene TRBV3-1; D possibly corresponds to TRBD1 (5 bases). Trimming left V 6 bases short and J 0 bases short, with 11 bases between. Germline CDR1 LGHDT, CDR2 YNNKEL (reference sequence). The CDR3 is 14 residues long. The CDR3 protein is CASSRGSMNTEAFF. The CDR3 DNA reads TGTGCCAGCAGTCGGGGCTCTATGAACACTGAAGCTTTCTTT.

CDR3 sequence: CASSSQGTGKNIQYF. CDR3 DNA: TGTGCCAGCAGTTCACAGGGGACGGGCAAAAACATTCAGTACTTC. V is TRBV12-3 or TRBV12-4 and J is TRBJ2-4, with 7 positions matching TRBD1. The CDR3 consists of 15 residues. The trim removed 4 bases at V and 3 bases at J, leaving 6 bases unmatched.

This clonotype occurred a few times. The chain employs TRBV19 and TRBJ1-5; no firm D call. The CDR3 spans 15 residues. With 3 bases removed from V and 0 bases from J, the gap between germline ends came to 9 bases. Germline values: CDR1 LNHDA, CDR2 SQIVND (reference sequence). CDR3 DNA: TGTGCCAGTAGTATGGCGGCGGCTAGCAATCAGCCCCAGCATTTT. Encoded protein: CASSMAAASNQPQHF.

Ten or more counts support this clonotype. V is TRBV6-1 and J is TRBJ1-1; D unresolved. V lost 4 bases, J lost 5 bases, and 11 bases lay in between. Germline CDR1 MNHNS, CDR2 SASEGT. CDR3 size: 13 residues. The CDR3 DNA is TGTGCCAGCAGTGTCAAAAGTCAGACTGAAGCTTTCTTT. Protein product: CASSVKSQTEAFF.